This passage covers 17 T cell receptor beta chains from one sample sequenced in a study of T cells expressing NK-cell markers. No DNA is given; TCRdb re-called the 5' RACE reads and lists each CDR3 protein once. This sample lists about 260,000 distinct CDR3 sequences; its ten largest clones have roughly 0.4%. Sample: blood T cells: a sorted CD56 or NKG2C T cell subset, CD4+ or CD8+ T cells, or bulk PBMC T cells (not recorded which). The source of these receptors is a man aged 18 to 29 in good health.

V gene TRBV7-8 combines with J gene TRBJ1-1. Germline V lookup: CDR1 SGHVS, CDR2 FQNEAQ. The CDR3 contains 14 residues. The CDR3 is CASSIFRGNTEAFF.

This sequence joins TRBV4-3 and TRBJ2-1; the TRBD1 assignment by TCRdb is unverifiable without DNA. This CDR3 contains 16 residues. The germline gives CDR1 LGHNA, CDR2 YSLEER. The CDR3 region is CASSLRAHTDYNEQFF.

This chain uses TRBV12-3 or TRBV12-4 with TRBJ2-7; the TCRdb D gene call, TRBD1, has no DNA to confirm it. CDR3 length equals 12 residues. The chain's CDR3 is CASSLARVEQYF.

V and J are TRBV7-9 and TRBJ2-6; the D call of TRBD2 rests on TCRdb alone, since no DNA is present to check it. Germline values: CDR1 SEHNR, CDR2 FQNEAQ (reference sequence). This CDR3 comprises 15 residues. CDR3: CASSLRRIGANVLTF. Together with reference TRBV7-9 and TRBJ2-6, the CDR3 gives the full variable domain: DTGVSQNPRHKITKRGQNVTFRCDPISEHNRLYWYRQTLGQGPEFLTYFQNEAQLEKSRLLSDRFSAERPKGSFSTLEIQRTEQGDSAMYLCASSLRRIGANVLTFGAGSRLTVL.

This chain links TRBV10-3 with TRBJ2-1; TCRdb outputs TRBD2, but without DNA this stays unchecked. The CDR3 is 15 residues long. The germline gives CDR1 ENHRY, CDR2 SYGVKD. Here the CDR3 reads CAIRTGLAVNNEQFF.

This chain uses TRBV15 with TRBJ2-1; TCRdb reports TRBD1, a call that lacks DNA to check it against. The CDR3 consists of 16 residues. CDR1 LNHNV and CDR2 YYDKDF come from the germline V gene (reference sequence). CDR3 sequence: CATSRDRGTGFNEQFF.

The chain employs TRBV5-8 and TRBJ2-5; without DNA, the TCRdb call of TRBD1 cannot be checked. Germline assignment: CDR1 SGHTS and CDR2 YDEGEE. CDR3 length: 16 residues. CDR3 residues: CASSNPGQLLQETQYF.

V is TRBV5-6 and J is TRBJ2-7; TCRdb lists TRBD2, though no DNA is available to test this call. CDR1 and CDR2 (germline): SGHDT, YYEEEE. There are 14 residues in the CDR3. CDR3 loop: CASSPGLSVYEQYF.

The rearrangement uses TRBV29-1 and TRBJ2-3; without DNA, the TCRdb call of TRBD1 cannot be checked. The CDR3 runs to 14 residues. Germline CDR1 is SQVTM and CDR2 is ANQGSEA. The CDR3 sequence: CSGDIDRATDTQYF.

This chain connects TRBV12-3 or TRBV12-4 to TRBJ2-2; no DNA is available, so the TRBD2 call from TCRdb remains unchecked. The CDR3 is made up of 15 amino acids. The chain's CDR3 is CASSFMGLNTGELFF.

This sequence joins TRBV19 and TRBJ2-2; the D call of TRBD1 rests on TCRdb alone, since no DNA is present to check it. The CDR3 contains 15 residues. Germline V lookup: CDR1 LNHDA, CDR2 SQIVND (reference sequence). CDR3 residues: CASDRDTTFTGELFF.

The chain couples TRBV4-1 to TRBJ1-5; the D call from TCRdb, TRBD1, cannot be confirmed without DNA. CDR3 length equals 16 residues. Per germline, CDR1 MGHRA and CDR2 YSYEKL. The CDR3 reads CASSQDGTGGFQPQHF.

This chain joins TRBV7-9 and TRBJ2-5; there is no DNA to check the TCRdb D call of TRBD2. The CDR3 covers 18 residues. Germline lookup yields CDR1 SEHNR and CDR2 FQNEAQ (reference sequence). CDR3 in amino acids: CASRRNLQAGGPGETQYF. The whole variable domain, remainder taken from reference TRBV7-9 and TRBJ2-5, is DTGVSQNPRHKITKRGQNVTFRCDPISEHNRLYWYRQTLGQGPEFLTYFQNEAQLEKSRLLSDRFSAERPKGSFSTLEIQRTEQGDSAMYLCASRRNLQAGGPGETQYFGPGTRLLVL.

The gene calls are TRBV29-1 and TRBJ1-1; TCRdb indicates TRBD1, and absent DNA this call remains unverified. The CDR3 has 12 residues. In germline, CDR1 is SQVTM, CDR2 ANQGSEA. The CDR3 loop is CSVVGTHIGAFF.

The chain links TRBV11-2 to TRBJ2-5; TCRdb's D call of TRBD1 is untestable without DNA. The CDR3 consists of 13 residues. Germline loops: CDR1 SGHAT, CDR2 FQNNGV. The CDR3 sequence is CASSGRGQETQYF. Full variable domain (rest looked up from reference TRBV11-2 and TRBJ2-5): EAGVAQSPRYKIIEKRQSVAFWCNPISGHATLYWYQQILGQGPKLLIQFQNNGVVDDSQLPKDRFSAERLKGVDSTLKIQPAKLEDSAVYLCASSGRGQETQYFGPGTRLLVL.

The gene calls are TRBV20-1 and TRBJ2-7. The CDR3 has 13 residues. Germline V gives CDR1 DFQATT, CDR2 SNEGSKA (reference sequence). The CDR3 loop is CSARRQPSYEQYF.

This rearrangement joins TRBV4-1 to TRBJ2-1; checking the TCRdb D call of TRBD1 is not possible without DNA. The CDR3 consists of 16 residues. From germline, CDR1 is MGHRA and CDR2 YSYEKL. CDR3 region: CASSQARLAVRDEQFF.